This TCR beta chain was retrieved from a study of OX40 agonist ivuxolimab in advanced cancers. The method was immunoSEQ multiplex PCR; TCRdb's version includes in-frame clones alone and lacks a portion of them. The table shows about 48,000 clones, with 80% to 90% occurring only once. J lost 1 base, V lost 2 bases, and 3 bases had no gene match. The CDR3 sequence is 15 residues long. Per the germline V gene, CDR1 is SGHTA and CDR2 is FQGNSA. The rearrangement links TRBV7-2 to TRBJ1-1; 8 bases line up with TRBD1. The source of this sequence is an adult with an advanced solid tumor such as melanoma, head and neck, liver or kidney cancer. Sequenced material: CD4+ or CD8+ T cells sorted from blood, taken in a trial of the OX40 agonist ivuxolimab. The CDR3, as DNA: TGTGCCAGCAGCTTACTCGACAGGGGGAACACTGAAGCTTTCTTT. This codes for CASSLLDRGNTEAFF. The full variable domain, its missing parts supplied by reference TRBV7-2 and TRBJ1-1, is GAGVSQSPSNKVTEKGKDVELRCDPISGHTALYWYRQSLGQGLEFLIYFQGNSAPDKSGLPSDRFSAERTGGSVSTLTIQRTQQEDSAVYLCASSLLDRGNTEAFFGQGTRLTVV.